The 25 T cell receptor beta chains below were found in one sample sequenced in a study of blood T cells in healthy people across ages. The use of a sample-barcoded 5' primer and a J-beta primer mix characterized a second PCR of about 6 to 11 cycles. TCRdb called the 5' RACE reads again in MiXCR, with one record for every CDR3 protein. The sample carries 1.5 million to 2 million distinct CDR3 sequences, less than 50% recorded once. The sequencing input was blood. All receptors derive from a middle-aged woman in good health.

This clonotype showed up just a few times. As DNA, the CDR3 is TGTGCCATCAGTGATTACTCCTGGGGCCATGAGCAGTTCTTC. It specifies CAISDYSWGHEQFF. This chain links TRBV10-3 with TRBJ2-1; a weak D match, TRBD1 (5 bases). Trimming shortened V by 3 bases and J by 8 bases, and 14 bases separated the two germline ends. There are 14 residues in the CDR3. Germline CDR1 reads ENHRY; CDR2 reads SYGVKD.

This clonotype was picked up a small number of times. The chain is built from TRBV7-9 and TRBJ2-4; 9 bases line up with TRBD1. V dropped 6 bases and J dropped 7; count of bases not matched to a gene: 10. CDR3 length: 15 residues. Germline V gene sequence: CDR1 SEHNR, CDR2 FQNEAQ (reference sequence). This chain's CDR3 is CASSPPGDRVNIQYF. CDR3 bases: TGTGCCAGCAGTCCCCCGGGGGACAGGGTGAACATTCAGTACTTC.

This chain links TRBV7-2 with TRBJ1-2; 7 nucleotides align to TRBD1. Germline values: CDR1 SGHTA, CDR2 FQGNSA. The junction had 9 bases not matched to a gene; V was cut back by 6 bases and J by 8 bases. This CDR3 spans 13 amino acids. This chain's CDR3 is CASSTEGARGYTF. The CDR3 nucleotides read TGTGCCAGCAGTACGGAGGGGGCCAGGGGCTACACCTTC.

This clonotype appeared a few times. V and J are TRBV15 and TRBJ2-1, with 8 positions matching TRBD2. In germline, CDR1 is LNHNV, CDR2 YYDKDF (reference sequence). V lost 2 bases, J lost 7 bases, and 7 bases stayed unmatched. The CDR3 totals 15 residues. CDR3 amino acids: CATSRFSTSENEQFF. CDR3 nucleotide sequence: TGTGCCACCAGCAGATTCTCGACTAGCGAAAATGAGCAGTTCTTC.

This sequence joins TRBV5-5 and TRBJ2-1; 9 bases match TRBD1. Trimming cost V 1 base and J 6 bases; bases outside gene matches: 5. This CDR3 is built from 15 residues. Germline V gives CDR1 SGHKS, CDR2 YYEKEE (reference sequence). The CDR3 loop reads CASSLRDRAGNEQFF. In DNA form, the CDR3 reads TGTGCCAGCAGCTTGAGGGACAGGGCAGGCAATGAGCAGTTCTTC.

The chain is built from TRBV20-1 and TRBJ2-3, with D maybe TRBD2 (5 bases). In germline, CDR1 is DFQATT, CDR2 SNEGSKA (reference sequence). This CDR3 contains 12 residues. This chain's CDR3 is CREPGSTDTQYF. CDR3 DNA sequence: TGCAGGGAGCCGGGATCTACAGATACGCAGTATTTT.

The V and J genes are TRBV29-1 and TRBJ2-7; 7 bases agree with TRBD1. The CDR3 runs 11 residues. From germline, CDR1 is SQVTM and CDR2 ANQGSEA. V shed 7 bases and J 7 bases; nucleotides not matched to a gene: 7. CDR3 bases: TGCAGCGCCCCCCACAGGGGTGAGCAGTACTTC. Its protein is CSAPHRGEQYF.

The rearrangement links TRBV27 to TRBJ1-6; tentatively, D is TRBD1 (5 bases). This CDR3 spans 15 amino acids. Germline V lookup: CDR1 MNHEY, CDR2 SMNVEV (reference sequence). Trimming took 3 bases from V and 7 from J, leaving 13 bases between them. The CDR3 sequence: CASSFTGGANSPLHF. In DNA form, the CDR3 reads TGTGCCAGCAGTTTTACGGGCGGGGCGAATTCACCCCTCCACTTT.

CDR3 DNA sequence: TGTGCCAGCAGTGGGGGACTAATTCCGGGACTTCCATCCTCTGAAGCTTTCTTT. This encodes CASSGGLIPGLPSSEAFF. V is TRBV7-3 and J is TRBJ1-1; TRBD1 is a possible D gene (5 bases). Germline V gene data show CDR1 as SGHTA and CDR2 as FQGTGA. The CDR3 is 18 amino acids. Trimming removed 6 bases from V and 6 bases from J, with 29 bases in between.

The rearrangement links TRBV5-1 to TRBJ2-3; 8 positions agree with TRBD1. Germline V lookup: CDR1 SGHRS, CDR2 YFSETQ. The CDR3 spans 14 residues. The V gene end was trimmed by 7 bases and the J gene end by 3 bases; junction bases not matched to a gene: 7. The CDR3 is CASQRGQATDTQYF. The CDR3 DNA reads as TGCGCCAGCCAACGGGGACAGGCAACAGATACGCAGTATTTT.

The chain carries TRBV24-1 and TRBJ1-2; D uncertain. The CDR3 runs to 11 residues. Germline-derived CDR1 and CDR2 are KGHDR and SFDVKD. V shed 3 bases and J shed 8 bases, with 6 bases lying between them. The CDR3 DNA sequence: TGTGCCACCAGTGATGACTCGGGCTACACCTTC. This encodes CATSDDSGYTF.

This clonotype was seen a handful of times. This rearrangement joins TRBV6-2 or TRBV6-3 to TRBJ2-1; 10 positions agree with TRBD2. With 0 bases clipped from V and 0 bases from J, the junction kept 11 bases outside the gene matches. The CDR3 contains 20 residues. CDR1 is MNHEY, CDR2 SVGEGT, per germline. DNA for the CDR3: TGTGCCAGCAGTTACTCGATTTTGGGTAGCGGGGGGATCTCCTACAATGAGCAGTTCTTC. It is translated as CASSYSILGSGGISYNEQFF.

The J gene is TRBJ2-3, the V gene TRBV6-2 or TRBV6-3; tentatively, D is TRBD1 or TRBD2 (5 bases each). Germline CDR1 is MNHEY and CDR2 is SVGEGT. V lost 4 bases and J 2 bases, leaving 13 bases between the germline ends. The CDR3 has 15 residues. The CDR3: CASSWSGTYTDTQYF. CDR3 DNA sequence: TGTGCCAGCAGTTGGTCCGGGACCTACACAGATACGCAGTATTTT.

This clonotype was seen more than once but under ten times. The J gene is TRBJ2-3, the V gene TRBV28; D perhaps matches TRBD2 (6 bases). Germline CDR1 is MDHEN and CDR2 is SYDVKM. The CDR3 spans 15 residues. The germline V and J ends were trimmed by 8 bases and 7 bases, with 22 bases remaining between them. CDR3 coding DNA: TGTGCCAGCTCCCTCGCTCTAGCGATCACGCATACGCAGTATTTT. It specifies CASSLALAITHTQYF.

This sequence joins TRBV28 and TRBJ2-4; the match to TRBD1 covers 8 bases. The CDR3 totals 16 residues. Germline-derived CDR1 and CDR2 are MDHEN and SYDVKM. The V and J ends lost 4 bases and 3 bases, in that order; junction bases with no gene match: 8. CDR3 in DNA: TGTGCCAGCAGTTCTTTGGACAGGGTTGACAAAAACATTCAGTACTTC. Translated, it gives CASSSLDRVDKNIQYF.

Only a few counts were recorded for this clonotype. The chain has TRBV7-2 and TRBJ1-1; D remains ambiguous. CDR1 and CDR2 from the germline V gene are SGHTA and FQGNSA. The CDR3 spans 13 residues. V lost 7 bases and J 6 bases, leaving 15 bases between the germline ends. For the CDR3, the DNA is TGTGCCAGCACGTCGCCTCTTCGGGCTGAAGCTTTCTTT. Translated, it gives CASTSPLRAEAFF.

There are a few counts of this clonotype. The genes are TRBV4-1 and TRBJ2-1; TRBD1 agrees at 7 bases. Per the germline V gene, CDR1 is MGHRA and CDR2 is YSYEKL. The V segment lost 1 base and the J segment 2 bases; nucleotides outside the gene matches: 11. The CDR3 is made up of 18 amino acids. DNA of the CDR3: TGCGCCAGCAGCCAAGGAGCGGTTTCAGGGGGAGCCTACAATGAGCAGTTCTTC. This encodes CASSQGAVSGGAYNEQFF.

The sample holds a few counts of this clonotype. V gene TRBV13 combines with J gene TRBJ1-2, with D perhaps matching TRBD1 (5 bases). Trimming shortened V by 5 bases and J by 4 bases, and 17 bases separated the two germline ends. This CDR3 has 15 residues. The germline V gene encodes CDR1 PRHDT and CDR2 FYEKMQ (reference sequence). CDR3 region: CASSPERGVGYGYTF. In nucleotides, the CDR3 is TGTGCCAGCAGCCCCGAAAGGGGTGTCGGCTATGGCTACACCTTC.

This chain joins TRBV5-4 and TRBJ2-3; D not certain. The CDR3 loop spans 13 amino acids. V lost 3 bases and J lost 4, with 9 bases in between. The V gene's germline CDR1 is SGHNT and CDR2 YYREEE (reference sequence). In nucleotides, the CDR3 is TGTGCCAGCAGCTCAGCAGTACCAGATACGCAGTATTTT. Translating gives CASSSAVPDTQYF. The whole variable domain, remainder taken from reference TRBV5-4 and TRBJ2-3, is ETGVTQSPTHLIKTRGQQVTLRCSSQSGHNTVSWYQQALGQGPQFIFQYYREEENGRGNFPPRFSGLQFPNYSSELNVNALELDDSALYLCASSSAVPDTQYFGPGTRLTVL.

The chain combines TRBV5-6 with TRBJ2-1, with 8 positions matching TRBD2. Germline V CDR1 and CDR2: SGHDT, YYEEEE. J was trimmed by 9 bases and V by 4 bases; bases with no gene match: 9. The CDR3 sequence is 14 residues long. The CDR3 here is CASSKAGVNSEQFF. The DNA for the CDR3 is TGTGCCAGCAGCAAAGCGGGGGTCAACAGTGAGCAGTTCTTC.

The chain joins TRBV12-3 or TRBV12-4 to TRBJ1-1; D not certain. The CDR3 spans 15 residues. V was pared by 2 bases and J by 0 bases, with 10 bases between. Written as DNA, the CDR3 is TGTGCCAGCAGTTTAATGCCGGAGGTGAACACTGAAGCTTTCTTT. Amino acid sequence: CASSLMPEVNTEAFF.

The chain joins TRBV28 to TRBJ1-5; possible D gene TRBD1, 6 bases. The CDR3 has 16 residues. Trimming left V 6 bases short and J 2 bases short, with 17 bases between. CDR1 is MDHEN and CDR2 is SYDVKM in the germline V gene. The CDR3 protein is CASSHWRGSGNQPQHF. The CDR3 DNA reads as TGTGCCAGCAGCCATTGGAGGGGGTCTGGCAATCAGCCCCAGCATTTT.

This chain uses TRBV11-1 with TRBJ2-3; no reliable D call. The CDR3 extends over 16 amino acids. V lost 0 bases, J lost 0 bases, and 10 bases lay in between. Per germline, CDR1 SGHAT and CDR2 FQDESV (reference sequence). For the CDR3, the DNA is TGTGCCAGCAGCTTAGCCCTCGCGGTGAGCACAGATACGCAGTATTTT. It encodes CASSLALAVSTDTQYF.

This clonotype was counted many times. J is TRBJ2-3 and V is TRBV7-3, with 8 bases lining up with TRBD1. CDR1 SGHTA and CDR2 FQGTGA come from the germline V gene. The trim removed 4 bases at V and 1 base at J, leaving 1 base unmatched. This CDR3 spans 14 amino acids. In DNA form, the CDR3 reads TGTGCCAGCAGCTCGGACAGGGGCACAGATACGCAGTATTTT. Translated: CASSSDRGTDTQYF.

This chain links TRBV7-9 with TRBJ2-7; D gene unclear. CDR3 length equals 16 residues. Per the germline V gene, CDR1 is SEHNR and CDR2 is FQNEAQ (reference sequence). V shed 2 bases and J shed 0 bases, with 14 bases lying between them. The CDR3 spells CASSLSGGRTSYEQYF. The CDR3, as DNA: TGTGCCAGCAGCTTAAGTGGCGGCAGGACCTCCTACGAGCAGTACTTC.